The rows below give T cell receptor beta chains drawn from one sample of a study of T cells in Graves' hyperthyroidism and ophthalmopathy. TCRdb reanalysed the multiplex PCR reads using MiXCR and keeps one entry per CDR3 protein. The table lists 490,000 or so distinct CDR3 sequences, approximately 20% of them singletons. Sequenced input: blood. The receptors originated from a man between 35 and 55 years old with Graves' ophthalmopathy. CDR3s include the opening cysteine and the closing phenylalanine or tryptophan. The D gene is left open where the match is weak. Clone sizes are given selectively: once, few, many, or a class where the clone is expanded.

j_call: TRBJ2-7; d_call: NA; v_call: TRBV28; clone_size: many; cdr3_aa: CASFGFHEQYF; cdr3_nt: TGTGCCAGTTTTGGGTTCCACGAGCAGTACTTC
j_call: TRBJ2-6; d_call: TRBD1; v_call: TRBV12-3/TRBV12-4; clone_size: few; cdr3_aa: CASGGTGYSSGANVLTF; cdr3_nt: TGTGCCAGCGGGGGGACAGGGTACAGCTCTGGGGCCAACGTCCTGACTTTC
j_call: TRBJ2-1; d_call: TRBD1; v_call: TRBV10-3; clone_size: many; cdr3_aa: CAISGGTGVENEQFF; cdr3_nt: TGTGCCATCAGTGGCGGGACAGGGGTCGAGAATGAGCAGTTCTTC
j_call: TRBJ2-7; d_call: TRBD2; v_call: TRBV3-1; clone_size: many; cdr3_aa: CASSQGLAGHEQYF; cdr3_nt: TGTGCCAGCAGCCAAGGACTAGCGGGGCACGAGCAGTACTTC
j_call: TRBJ1-1; d_call: NA; v_call: TRBV7-3; clone_size: NA; cdr3_aa: CASSQGGGTNTEAFF; cdr3_nt: TGCGCCAGCAGCCAAGGGGGGGGGACGAACACTGAAGCTTTCTTT
j_call: TRBJ1-2; d_call: TRBD1; v_call: TRBV13; clone_size: few; cdr3_aa: CASRFGTGFNYGYTF; cdr3_nt: TGTGCCAGCAGGTTTGGGACAGGGTTTAACTATGGCTACACCTTC
j_call: TRBJ1-2; d_call: TRBD1; v_call: TRBV6-5; clone_size: NA; cdr3_aa: CASSQTGQGYGYTF; cdr3_nt: TGTGCCAGCAGCCAAACGGGACAGGGCTATGGCTACACCTTC
j_call: TRBJ2-7; d_call: TRBD2; v_call: TRBV7-9; clone_size: few; cdr3_aa: CASSPTHSGSLEQYF; cdr3_nt: TGTGCCAGCAGCCCGACGCATAGCGGGAGTTTGGAGCAGTACTTC
j_call: TRBJ1-3; d_call: TRBD1; v_call: TRBV9; clone_size: NA; cdr3_aa: CASSGQGLRGTIYF; cdr3_nt: TGTGCCAGCAGCGGACAGGGACTCCGCGGCACCATATATTTT
j_call: TRBJ2-1; d_call: TRBD1; v_call: TRBV20-1; clone_size: NA; cdr3_aa: CSAREILLRGQGGNEQFF; cdr3_nt: TGCAGTGCTAGGGAGATCCTTTTAAGGGGACAGGGAGGAAATGAGCAGTTCTTC
j_call: TRBJ2-3; d_call: NA; v_call: TRBV2; clone_size: many; cdr3_aa: CATSRTVGGTDTQYF; cdr3_nt: TGTGCCACCTCTAGGACGGTGGGAGGCACAGATACGCAGTATTTT
j_call: TRBJ2-2; d_call: NA; v_call: TRBV20-1; clone_size: few; cdr3_aa: CSAGVGAQRTGELFF; cdr3_nt: TGCAGTGCTGGGGTGGGAGCCCAGAGGACCGGGGAGCTGTTTTTT
j_call: TRBJ2-7; d_call: NA; v_call: TRBV5-8; clone_size: NA; cdr3_aa: CASSPYRGGSYEQYF; cdr3_nt: TGTGCCAGCAGCCCCTATAGGGGGGGGTCCTACGAGCAGTACTTC
j_call: TRBJ1-1; d_call: NA; v_call: TRBV6-2/TRBV6-3; clone_size: many; cdr3_aa: CASSFGVGNTEAFF; cdr3_nt: TGTGCCAGCAGTTTCGGGGTCGGGAACACTGAAGCTTTCTTT
j_call: TRBJ1-4; d_call: TRBD1; v_call: TRBV5-1; clone_size: many; cdr3_aa: CASSLEEGASEKLFF; cdr3_nt: TGCGCCAGCAGCTTGGAGGAGGGGGCGAGTGAAAAACTGTTTTTT
j_call: TRBJ2-1; d_call: NA; v_call: TRBV11-2; clone_size: many; cdr3_aa: CASSRDSTHEQFF; cdr3_nt: TGTGCCAGCAGCCGAGACTCCACCCACGAGCAGTTCTTC
j_call: TRBJ1-4; d_call: TRBD1; v_call: TRBV2; clone_size: many; cdr3_aa: CARGPRDRATNEKLFF; cdr3_nt: TGTGCCAGGGGCCCCCGGGACAGGGCAACTAATGAAAAACTGTTTTTT
j_call: TRBJ1-1; d_call: NA; v_call: TRBV6-8; clone_size: NA; cdr3_aa: CASSLVGPIEAFF; cdr3_nt: TGTGCCAGCAGTTTGGTGGGGCCCATCGAAGCTTTCTTT
j_call: TRBJ1-5; d_call: NA; v_call: TRBV4-1; clone_size: few; cdr3_aa: CASSQPDRNQPQHF; cdr3_nt: TGCGCCAGCAGCCAACCAGACAGGAATCAGCCCCAGCATTTT
j_call: TRBJ1-3; d_call: NA; v_call: TRBV12-3/TRBV12-4; clone_size: few; cdr3_aa: CASSLKGGGNTIYF; cdr3_nt: TGTGCCAGCAGTTTAAAGGGTGGTGGAAACACCATATATTTT
j_call: TRBJ1-2; d_call: TRBD1; v_call: TRBV20-1; clone_size: few; cdr3_aa: CSARDFRTGGDGYTF; cdr3_nt: TGCAGTGCTAGAGATTTCCGTACAGGGGGGGATGGCTACACCTTC
j_call: TRBJ2-7; d_call: TRBD1; v_call: TRBV20-1; clone_size: many; cdr3_aa: CSILTGGEQYF; cdr3_nt: TGCAGTATTTTAACAGGGGGCGAGCAGTACTTC
j_call: TRBJ2-7; d_call: NA; v_call: TRBV20-1; clone_size: NA; cdr3_aa: CSALRDLSYEQYF; cdr3_nt: TGCAGTGCCCTCCGGGACTTATCCTACGAGCAGTACTTC
j_call: TRBJ1-2; d_call: NA; v_call: TRBV18; clone_size: many; cdr3_aa: CASSPQQDSPYGYTF; cdr3_nt: TGTGCCAGCTCACCCCAACAGGACAGCCCCTATGGCTACACCTTC
j_call: TRBJ2-3; d_call: NA; v_call: TRBV18; clone_size: many; cdr3_aa: CASSPGSSTDTQYF; cdr3_nt: TGTGCCAGCTCACCAGGGTCTAGCACAGATACGCAGTATTTT
j_call: TRBJ2-5; d_call: NA; v_call: TRBV7-2; clone_size: many; cdr3_aa: CASSRGSLQETQYF; cdr3_nt: TGTGCCAGCAGCCGAGGGAGCCTCCAAGAGACCCAGTACTTC
j_call: TRBJ1-2; d_call: NA; v_call: TRBV2; clone_size: few; cdr3_aa: CASSADSLSYGYTF; cdr3_nt: TGTGCCAGCAGTGCTGACAGTCTAAGCTATGGCTACACCTTC
j_call: TRBJ1-2; d_call: NA; v_call: TRBV7-2; clone_size: NA; cdr3_aa: CASERGGGVLYGYTF; cdr3_nt: TGTGCCAGCGAACGAGGGGGGGGTGTACTCTATGGCTACACCTTC
j_call: TRBJ1-1; d_call: NA; v_call: TRBV5-8; clone_size: NA; cdr3_aa: CASSSAGQLNTEAFF; cdr3_nt: TGTGCCAGCAGCTCGGCAGGACAGTTGAACACTGAAGCTTTCTTT
j_call: TRBJ1-1; d_call: NA; v_call: TRBV9; clone_size: many; cdr3_aa: CASSVEPGGGTEAFF; cdr3_nt: TGTGCCAGCAGCGTAGAACCGGGGGGTGGCACTGAAGCTTTCTTT
j_call: TRBJ2-3; d_call: NA; v_call: TRBV29-1; clone_size: NA; cdr3_aa: CSVEDSGWSDTQYF; cdr3_nt: TGCAGCGTTGAAGATTCCGGGTGGTCTGATACGCAGTATTTT